Listed here are 20 T cell receptor beta chains from one sample, sequenced in a study of T cells in Graves' hyperthyroidism and ophthalmopathy (dated by TCRdb to between 2018 and 2020). The library was generated by multiplex PCR. Sequencing instrument: Illumina HiSeq 2000. TCR beta CDR3 regions were amplified from RNA transcripts. A first-round RT-PCR of the TCR CDR3 used the HTBI primer set with the Qiagen OneStep RT-PCR kit. TCRdb applied fastp at Q25 and MiXCR to the public reads, then kept only in-frame beta chains. Rows matching on CDR3 protein sequence are summarized as one entry with the most common DNA and genes. The sample table lists hundreds of thousands of distinct CDR3 sequences, approximately 14% of them with a count of one. The biggest ten clones account for roughly a tenth of the sample. Material: blood. Every receptor here comes from a woman between 18 and 29 years old with Graves' hyperthyroidism.

V is TRBV20-1 and J is TRBJ2-7; 7 bases line up with TRBD2. The CDR3 spans 14 residues. The trim removed 5 bases at V and 5 bases at J, leaving 12 bases unmatched. Germline-derived CDR1 and CDR2 are DFQATT and SNEGSKA (reference sequence). The CDR3 reads CSAPRAGLGDEQYF. CDR3 in DNA: TGCAGTGCTCCTAGAGCGGGATTAGGCGACGAGCAGTACTTC.

The rearrangement uses TRBV29-1 and TRBJ1-4; D remains ambiguous. The germline V and J ends were trimmed by 4 bases and 5 bases, with 5 bases remaining between them. Germline CDR1 is SQVTM and CDR2 is ANQGSEA. The CDR3 is 11 amino acids. DNA for the CDR3: TGCAGCGTTGGACGGAATGAAAAACTGTTTTTT. Encoded protein: CSVGRNEKLFF.

The sample holds a few counts of this clonotype. The J gene is TRBJ1-6, the V gene TRBV19; 9 bases match TRBD1. The CDR3 covers 16 residues. V shed 5 bases, J shed 0 bases, and the junction held 2 bases outside the gene matches. Per germline, CDR1 LNHDA and CDR2 SQIVND (reference sequence). In DNA, the CDR3 is TGTGCCAGTAGTGGGACAGGGAGCTCCTATAATTCACCCCTCCACTTT. It translates to CASSGTGSSYNSPLHF.

V is TRBV6-5 and J is TRBJ2-7; 7 bases are a match to TRBD2. This CDR3 has 13 residues. Losses at the gene ends were 2 bases for V and 6 bases for J; bases not matched to a gene: 4. Germline lookup yields CDR1 MNHEY and CDR2 SVGAGI. CDR3 amino acids: CASSYGTTREQYF. The CDR3 DNA sequence: TGTGCCAGCAGTTACGGGACTACCCGCGAGCAGTACTTC.

This clonotype has only a few counts. The chain uses TRBV4-3 and TRBJ2-5, with D perhaps given as TRBD1 or TRBD2 (6 bases each). The CDR3 contains 15 residues. V was shortened by 3 bases and J by 5 bases, with 16 bases between the two germline ends. Per germline, CDR1 LGHNA and CDR2 YSLEER. DNA for the CDR3: TGCGCCAGCAGCCACCACGGGGGCTGGTTGGAGACCCAGTACTTC. Encoded protein: CASSHHGGWLETQYF.

The gene calls are TRBV14 and TRBJ1-1; 9 nucleotides align to TRBD1. In germline, CDR1 is SGHDN, CDR2 FVKESK. This CDR3 has 14 residues. J was trimmed by 4 bases and V by 6 bases; bases with no gene match: 6. The CDR3 nucleotides are TGTGCCAGCAGTCCGGGACAGGGAAGCACTGAAGCTTTCTTT. This sequence encodes CASSPGQGSTEAFF.

This clonotype was detected a few times. V usage is TRBV18 and J usage is TRBJ2-7; TRBD1 is a possible D gene (5 bases). The CDR3 extends over 14 amino acids. CDR1 KGHSH and CDR2 LQKENI come from the germline V gene. Deletions cut 3 bases from V and 3 bases from J, with 12 bases between. This CDR3 reads CASSPSQGNYEQYF. CDR3 sequence (DNA): TGTGCCAGCTCACCCTCGCAGGGTAACTACGAGCAGTACTTC.

This clonotype was found a few times. This chain joins TRBV20-1 and TRBJ1-2; perhaps TRBD1 as D (5 bases). Germline loops: CDR1 DFQATT, CDR2 SNEGSKA (reference sequence). V was trimmed by 6 bases and J by 1 base, leaving 12 bases between them. This CDR3 is built from 13 residues. CDR3 nucleotides: TGCAGTGCCCGCCGGGGGATTAACTATGGCTACACCTTC. Its translation is CSARRGINYGYTF.

The rearrangement links TRBV7-9 to TRBJ2-7; D unresolved. This CDR3 spans 14 amino acids. The germline CDR1 and CDR2 sequences are SEHNR and FQNEAQ (reference sequence). V was trimmed by 8 bases and J by 5 bases, leaving 19 bases between them. CDR3 in DNA: TGTGCCAGCTCCCGAGGTGGTCCTAAGGACGAGCAGTACTTC. It translates to CASSRGGPKDEQYF.

The chain joins TRBV7-9 to TRBJ2-5, with TRBD1 identical over 8 bases. The CDR3 contains 14 residues. Germline V CDR1 and CDR2: SEHNR, FQNEAQ (reference sequence). V trimming: 6 bases; J trimming: 5 bases; junction bases outside the gene matches: 8. CDR3 in DNA: TGTGCCAGCAGAACCGGGACAGGAGAGGAGACCCAGTACTTC. Translation: CASRTGTGEETQYF.

This clonotype appeared many times. This CDR3 reads CASSQYGYSNQPQHF. In DNA form, the CDR3 reads TGTGCCAGCAGTCAATACGGGTATAGCAATCAGCCCCAGCATTTT. V is TRBV27 and J is TRBJ1-5, with unresolved D. Germline loops: CDR1 MNHEY, CDR2 SMNVEV (reference sequence). The V and J ends lost 5 bases and 0 bases respectively, with 11 bases between them. This CDR3 is 15 amino acids long.

This clonotype has a count of ten or more. The junction does not match germline at one end; this may be a read error. The chain carries TRBV7-3 and TRBJ1-1; D gene ambiguous. The CDR3 consists of 15 residues. CDR1 and CDR2 (germline): SGHTA, FQGTGA. CDR3 nucleotides: TGTGCCAGCAGCCTAACCGGGCAAGCGAACACTGAAGCTTTCTTT. Its protein product is CASSLTGQANTEAFF.

A few counts support this clonotype. The V and J genes are TRBV20-1 and TRBJ2-1; TRBD2 agrees at 9 bases. This CDR3 has 16 amino acids. Trimming at V came to 0 bases and at J to 2 bases, leaving 5 bases not matched to a gene. From germline, CDR1 is DFQATT and CDR2 SNEGSKA (reference sequence). The CDR3 coding sequence is TGCAGTGCTAGAGATTTAGCGGGAGTTGCCTACAATGAGCAGTTCTTC. Translation: CSARDLAGVAYNEQFF.

Here the CDR3 reads CSVGLAGSRDTQYF. The CDR3 DNA reads TGCAGCGTGGGACTAGCGGGATCGCGAGATACGCAGTATTTT. The chain combines TRBV29-1 with TRBJ2-3; 13 nucleotides line up with TRBD2. Germline V CDR1 and CDR2: SQVTM, ANQGSEA. Unmatched junction bases numbered 5, after V lost 6 bases and J lost 5 bases. The CDR3 runs to 14 residues.

The chain uses TRBV7-8 and TRBJ1-2; D gene ambiguous. The V gene lost 5 bases and the J gene lost 4 bases, with 11 bases spanning the gap. The CDR3 loop spans 13 amino acids. The germline V gene has CDR1 SGHVS and CDR2 FQNEAQ. The CDR3 DNA is TGTGCCAGCAGCCTGCCGACCCTCTATGGCTACACCTTC. Its protein product is CASSLPTLYGYTF.

Details on this clonotype: A single base separates this from a much larger clone, so it may be a read error. The chain recombines TRBV27 with TRBJ2-1; 13 bases map to TRBD2. Germline V gene lookup returns CDR1 MNHEY and CDR2 SMNVEV (reference sequence). The CDR3 contains 14 residues. The V segment lost 6 bases and the J segment 8 bases; nucleotides outside the gene matches: 4. CDR3 sequence: CASSRTSGGYEQFF. The DNA for the CDR3 is TGTGCCAGCAGCCGGACTAGCGGGGGCTATGAGCAGTTCTTC.

The chain uses TRBV20-1 and TRBJ2-5; D is perhaps TRBD1 or TRBD2 (5 bases each). V was pared by 4 bases and J by 12 bases, with 21 bases between. CDR1 is DFQATT and CDR2 is SNEGSKA in the germline V gene (reference sequence). This CDR3 region has 13 residues. CDR3 amino acids: CSAINPGTIREYF. CDR3 nucleotide sequence: TGCAGTGCTATTAACCCCGGGACCATCCGCGAGTACTTC.

V gene TRBV7-3 combines with J gene TRBJ2-2; weak D call: TRBD2 (6 bases). From germline, CDR1 is SGHTA and CDR2 FQGTGA. CDR3 length: 14 residues. Trimming removed 1 base at V and 6 bases at J, with 9 bases between. The CDR3 nucleotides read TGTGCCAGCAGCTTAATGCCGGGGGCCGGGGAGCTGTTTTTT. Encoded protein: CASSLMPGAGELFF.

This clonotype was found many times. The CDR3 bases are TGTGCCAGCAGTTTAGCCTCACTGGGCTCCTATAATTCACCCCTCCACTTT. This gives the protein CASSLASLGSYNSPLHF. The chain links TRBV28 to TRBJ1-6; D not certain. Looked up from germline, CDR1 is MDHEN and CDR2 is SYDVKM. This CDR3 contains 17 residues. The germline V and J ends were trimmed by 2 bases and 0 bases, with 11 bases remaining between them.

This clonotype was recorded at least ten times. The V and J genes are TRBV3-1 and TRBJ1-1, with D maybe TRBD1 (6 bases). V lost 5 bases to trimming and J lost 2 bases, with 12 bases between them. The V gene's germline CDR1 is LGHDT and CDR2 YNNKEL (reference sequence). This CDR3 region has 14 residues. CDR3 DNA: TGTGCCAGCAGCTTACCGGGACACAACACTGAAGCTTTCTTT. Its translation: CASSLPGHNTEAFF.